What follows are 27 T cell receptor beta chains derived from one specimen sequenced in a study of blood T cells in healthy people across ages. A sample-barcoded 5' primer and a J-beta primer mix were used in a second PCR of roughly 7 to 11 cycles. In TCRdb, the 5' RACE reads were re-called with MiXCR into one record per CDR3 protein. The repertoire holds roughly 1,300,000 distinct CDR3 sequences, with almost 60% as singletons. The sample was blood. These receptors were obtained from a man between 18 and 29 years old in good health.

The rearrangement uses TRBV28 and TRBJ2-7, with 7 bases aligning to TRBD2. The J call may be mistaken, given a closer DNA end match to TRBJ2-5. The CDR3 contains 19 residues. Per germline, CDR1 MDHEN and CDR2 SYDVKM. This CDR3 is CASSSRDALSGGWRETQYF. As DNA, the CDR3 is TGTGCCAGCAGTTCACGAGACGCGTTATCGGGGGGTTGGAGGGAGACCCAGTACTTC.

Here the CDR3 DNA reads TGTGCCAGCAAAGTTGGGAGAGCTTGGCCATCGGAGCGGGCAGCCTACAATGAGCAGTTCTTC. Translating it yields CASKVGRAWPSERAAYNEQFF. The gene calls are TRBV4-2 and TRBJ2-1, with a tentative D call TRBD2 (6 bases). The CDR3 has 21 residues. V was clipped by 7 bases and J by 2 bases, with 33 bases between them. From germline, CDR1 is LGHNA and CDR2 YNFKEQ.

The CDR3 sequence is CASSWTGFGYTF. The DNA for the CDR3 is TGTGCCAGCAGTTGGACAGGTTTTGGCTACACCTTC. The chain has TRBV12-3 or TRBV12-4 and TRBJ1-2, with TRBD1 matching over 7 bases. With 4 bases clipped from V and 7 bases from J, the junction kept 3 bases outside the gene matches. The CDR3 length is 12 residues.

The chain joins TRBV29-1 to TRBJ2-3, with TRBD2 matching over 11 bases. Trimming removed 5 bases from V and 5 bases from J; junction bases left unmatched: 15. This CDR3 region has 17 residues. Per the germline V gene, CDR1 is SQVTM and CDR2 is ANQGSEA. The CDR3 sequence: CSVIGLTSGDTGDTQYF. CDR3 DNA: TGCAGCGTTATAGGGCTGACTAGCGGGGATACAGGAGATACGCAGTATTTT.

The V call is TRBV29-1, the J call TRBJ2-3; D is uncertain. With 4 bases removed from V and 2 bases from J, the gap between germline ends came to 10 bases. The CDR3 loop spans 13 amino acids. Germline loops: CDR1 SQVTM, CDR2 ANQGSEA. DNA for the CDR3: TGCAGCGTTGCCCAGCTCATCACAGATACGCAGTATTTT. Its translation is CSVAQLITDTQYF.

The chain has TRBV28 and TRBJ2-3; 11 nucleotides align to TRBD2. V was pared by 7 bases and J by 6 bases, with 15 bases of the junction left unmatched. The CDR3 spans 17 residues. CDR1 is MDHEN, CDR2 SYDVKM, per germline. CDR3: CASTFPISSGRVDTQYF. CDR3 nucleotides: TGTGCCAGCACCTTCCCGATTAGTAGCGGGAGGGTGGATACGCAGTATTTT. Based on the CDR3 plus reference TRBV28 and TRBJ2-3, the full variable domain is DVKVTQSSRYLVKRTGEKVFLECVQDMDHENMFWYRQDPGLGLRLIYFSYDVKMKEKGDIPEGYSVSREKKERFSLILESASTNQTSMYLCASTFPISSGRVDTQYFGPGTRLTVL.

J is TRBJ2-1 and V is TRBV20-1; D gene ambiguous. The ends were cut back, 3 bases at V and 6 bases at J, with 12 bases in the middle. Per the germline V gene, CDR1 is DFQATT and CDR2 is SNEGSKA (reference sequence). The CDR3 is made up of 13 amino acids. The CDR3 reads CSARIIGANEQFF. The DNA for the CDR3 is TGCAGTGCTAGGATTATAGGCGCCAATGAGCAGTTCTTC.

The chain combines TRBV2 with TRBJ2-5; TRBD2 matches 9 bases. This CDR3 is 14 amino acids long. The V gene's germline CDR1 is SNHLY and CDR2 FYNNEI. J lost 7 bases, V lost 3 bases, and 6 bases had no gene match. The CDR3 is CASSERGGTGTQYF. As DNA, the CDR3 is TGTGCCAGCAGTGAGCGGGGGGGAACCGGGACCCAGTACTTC.

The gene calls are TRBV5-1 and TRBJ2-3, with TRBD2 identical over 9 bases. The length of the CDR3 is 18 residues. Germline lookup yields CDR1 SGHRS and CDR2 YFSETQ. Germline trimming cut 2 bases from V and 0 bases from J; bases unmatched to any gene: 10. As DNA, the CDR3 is TGCGCCAGCAGCTTAGAGAGCGGGAGGATCATGAGCACAGATACGCAGTATTTT. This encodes CASSLESGRIMSTDTQYF.

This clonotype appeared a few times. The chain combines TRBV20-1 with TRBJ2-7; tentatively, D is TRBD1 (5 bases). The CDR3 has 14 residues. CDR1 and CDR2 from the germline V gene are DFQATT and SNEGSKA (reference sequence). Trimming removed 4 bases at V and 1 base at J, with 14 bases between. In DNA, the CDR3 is TGCAGTGCTAATTTATTGCAGGGTTCCTACGAGCAGTACTTC. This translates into CSANLLQGSYEQYF.

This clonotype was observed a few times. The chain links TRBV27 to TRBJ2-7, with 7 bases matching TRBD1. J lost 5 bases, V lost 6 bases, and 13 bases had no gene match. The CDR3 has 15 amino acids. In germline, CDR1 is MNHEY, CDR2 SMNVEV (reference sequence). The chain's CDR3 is CASRQRDSQEDEQYF. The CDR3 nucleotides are TGTGCCAGCAGGCAAAGGGACAGCCAGGAGGACGAGCAGTACTTC.

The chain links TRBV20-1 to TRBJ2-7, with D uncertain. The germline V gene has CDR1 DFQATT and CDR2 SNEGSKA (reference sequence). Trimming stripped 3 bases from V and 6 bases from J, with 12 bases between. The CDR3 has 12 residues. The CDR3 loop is CSARNPGFEQYF. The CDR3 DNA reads TGCAGTGCTAGGAACCCGGGTTTCGAGCAGTACTTC.

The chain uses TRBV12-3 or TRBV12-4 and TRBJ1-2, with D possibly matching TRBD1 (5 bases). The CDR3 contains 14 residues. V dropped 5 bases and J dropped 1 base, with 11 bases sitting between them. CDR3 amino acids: CASSRGTVNYGYTF. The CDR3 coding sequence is TGTGCCAGCAGTCGAGGGACGGTTAACTATGGCTACACCTTC.

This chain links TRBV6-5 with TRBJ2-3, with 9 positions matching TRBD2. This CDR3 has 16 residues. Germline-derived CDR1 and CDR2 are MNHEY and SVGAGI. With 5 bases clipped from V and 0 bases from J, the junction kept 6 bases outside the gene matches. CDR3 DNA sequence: TGTGCCAGCAGTACCACTAGCGGGCCTAGCACAGATACGCAGTATTTT. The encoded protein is CASSTTSGPSTDTQYF.

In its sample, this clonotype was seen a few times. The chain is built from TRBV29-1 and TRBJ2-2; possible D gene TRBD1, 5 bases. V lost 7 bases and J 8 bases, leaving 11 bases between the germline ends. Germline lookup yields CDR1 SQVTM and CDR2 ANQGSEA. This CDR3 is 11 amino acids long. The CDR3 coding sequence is TGCAGCGCGGTATACAGGGGGGAGCTGTTTTTT. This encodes CSAVYRGELFF.

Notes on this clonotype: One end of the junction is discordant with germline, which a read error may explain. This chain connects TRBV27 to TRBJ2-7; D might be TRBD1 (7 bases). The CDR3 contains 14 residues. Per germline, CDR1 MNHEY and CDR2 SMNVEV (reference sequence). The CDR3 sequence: CASSFGRGRNERYF. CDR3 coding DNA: TGTGCCAGCAGTTTCGGCAGGGGGAGGAACGAGCGGTACTTC.

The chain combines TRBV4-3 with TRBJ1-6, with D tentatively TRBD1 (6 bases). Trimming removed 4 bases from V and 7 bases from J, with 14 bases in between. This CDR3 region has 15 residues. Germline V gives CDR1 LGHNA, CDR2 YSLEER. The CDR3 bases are TGCGCCAGCAGCCCCCAGGGGAAGGGGAATTCACCCCTCCACTTT. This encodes CASSPQGKGNSPLHF.

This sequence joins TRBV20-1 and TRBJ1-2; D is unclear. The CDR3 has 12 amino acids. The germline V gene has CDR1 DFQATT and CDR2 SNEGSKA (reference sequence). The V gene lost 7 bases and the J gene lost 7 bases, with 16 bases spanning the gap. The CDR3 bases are TGCAGTGGACGGGCCCCATCGGGTGGCTACACCTTC. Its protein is CSGRAPSGGYTF.

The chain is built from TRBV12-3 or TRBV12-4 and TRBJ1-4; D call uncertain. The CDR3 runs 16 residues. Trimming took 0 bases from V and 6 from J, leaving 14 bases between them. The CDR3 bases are TGTGCCAGCAGTTTAGCGCTAAAACCGAGGGATGAAAAACTGTTTTTT. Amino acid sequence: CASSLALKPRDEKLFF.

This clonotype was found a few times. CDR3 DNA: TGCGCCAGCAGCCACAGGGGAAGCTCCTACGAGCAGTACTTC. This gives the protein CASSHRGSSYEQYF. V is TRBV4-1 and J is TRBJ2-7; D might be TRBD1 (6 bases). V was cut by 3 bases and J by 0 bases, with 9 bases left in between. Germline CDR1 is MGHRA and CDR2 is YSYEKL. The CDR3 is 14 amino acids.

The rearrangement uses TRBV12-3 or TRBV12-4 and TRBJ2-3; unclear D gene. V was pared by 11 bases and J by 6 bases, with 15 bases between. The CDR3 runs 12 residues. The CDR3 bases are TGTGCCGGCACAGCCGTTCCGGATACGCAGTATTTT. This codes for CAGTAVPDTQYF.

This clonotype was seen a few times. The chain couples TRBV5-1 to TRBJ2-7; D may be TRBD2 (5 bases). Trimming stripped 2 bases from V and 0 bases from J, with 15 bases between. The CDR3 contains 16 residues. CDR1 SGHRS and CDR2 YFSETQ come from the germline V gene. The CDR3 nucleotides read TGCGCCAGCAGCTTTATCACGGGGTCAAGCTCCTACGAGCAGTACTTC. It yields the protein CASSFITGSSSYEQYF.

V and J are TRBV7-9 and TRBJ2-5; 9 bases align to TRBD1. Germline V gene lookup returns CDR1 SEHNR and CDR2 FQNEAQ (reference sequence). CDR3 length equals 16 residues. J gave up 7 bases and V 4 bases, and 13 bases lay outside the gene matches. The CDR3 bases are TGTGCCAGCAGCTCTACAGGGGGCTCTGGGCATGTGACCCAGTACTTC. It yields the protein CASSSTGGSGHVTQYF.

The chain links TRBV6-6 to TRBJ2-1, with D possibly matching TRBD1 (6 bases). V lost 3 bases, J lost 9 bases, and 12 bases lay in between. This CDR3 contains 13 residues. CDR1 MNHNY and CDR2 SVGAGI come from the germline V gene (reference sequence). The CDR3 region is CASSYRGGGEQFF. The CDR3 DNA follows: TGTGCCAGCAGTTATCGAGGGGGTGGTGAGCAGTTCTTC.

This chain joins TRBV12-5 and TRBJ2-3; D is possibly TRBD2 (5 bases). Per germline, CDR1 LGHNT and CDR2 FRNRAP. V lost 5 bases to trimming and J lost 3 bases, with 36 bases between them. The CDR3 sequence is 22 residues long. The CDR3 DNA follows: TGTGCTAGTGGTCCTTTAAGTCGAGGGCTAGTCAAGCCTTCCGGGGATACAGATACGCAGTATTTT. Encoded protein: CASGPLSRGLVKPSGDTDTQYF.

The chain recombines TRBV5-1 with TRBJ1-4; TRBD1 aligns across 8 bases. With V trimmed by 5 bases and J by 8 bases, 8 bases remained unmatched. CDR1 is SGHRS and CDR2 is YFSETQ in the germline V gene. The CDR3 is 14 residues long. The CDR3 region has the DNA TGCGCCAGCAGACCTAAGGGACAGGCGGAAAAACTGTTTTTT. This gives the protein CASRPKGQAEKLFF.

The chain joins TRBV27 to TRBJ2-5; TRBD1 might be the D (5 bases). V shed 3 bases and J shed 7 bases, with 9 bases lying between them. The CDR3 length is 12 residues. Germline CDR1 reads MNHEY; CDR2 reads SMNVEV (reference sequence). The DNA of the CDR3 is TGTGCCAGCAGTTTTTCCCAGGGGACCCAGTACTTC. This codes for CASSFSQGTQYF.